This T cell receptor beta chain was observed in a study of T cells in women clearing cervical HPV infection. This CDR3 comprises 15 residues. Germline CDR1 reads SEHNR; CDR2 reads FQNEAQ (reference sequence). The repertoire was sequenced with immunoSEQ multiplex PCR; TCRdb's copy has only in-frame clones and lacks some. This sample's clone table lists under 20,000 clones. In regard to this clone: A junction boundary mismatches the germline segment, possibly from a read error. The read falls 3 residues short of the CDR3 end, and the missing part is taken from the germline J gene.

Input material: blood buffy coat. The receptor was derived from a woman aged 18 to 75 with a cervical HPV16 infection that either progressed to CIN3+ or cleared (not recorded which). V usage is TRBV7-9 and J usage is TRBJ2-5, with TRBD1 identical over 7 bases. The CDR3 loop reads CPSSYYLQGRETQYF. CDR3 bases read: TGTCCCAGCAGCTATTACTTACAGGGGCGGGAGACC.